This TCR beta chain appears in the sequencing data of a study of blood T cell repertoires in COVID-19. Clones were sequenced by immunoSEQ multiplex PCR, and TCRdb holds only the in-frame ones, with some missing. This table holds 450,000 to 500,000 clones, 70% to 90% found once. The germline CDR1 and CDR2 sequences are KGHDR and SFDVKD. This CDR3 has 14 residues. After removal of 5 bases from V and 4 bases from J, the junction contained 3 bases not matched to a gene. The sample taken for sequencing was peripheral blood. The rearrangement joins TRBV24-1 to TRBJ1-5, with 8 bases aligning to TRBD1. The source is a human donor in a cohort sampled during active COVID-19. DNA of the CDR3: TGTGCCACCAGTGCACAGGGGGTGAATCAGCCCCAGCATTTT. It codes for CATSAQGVNQPQHF.